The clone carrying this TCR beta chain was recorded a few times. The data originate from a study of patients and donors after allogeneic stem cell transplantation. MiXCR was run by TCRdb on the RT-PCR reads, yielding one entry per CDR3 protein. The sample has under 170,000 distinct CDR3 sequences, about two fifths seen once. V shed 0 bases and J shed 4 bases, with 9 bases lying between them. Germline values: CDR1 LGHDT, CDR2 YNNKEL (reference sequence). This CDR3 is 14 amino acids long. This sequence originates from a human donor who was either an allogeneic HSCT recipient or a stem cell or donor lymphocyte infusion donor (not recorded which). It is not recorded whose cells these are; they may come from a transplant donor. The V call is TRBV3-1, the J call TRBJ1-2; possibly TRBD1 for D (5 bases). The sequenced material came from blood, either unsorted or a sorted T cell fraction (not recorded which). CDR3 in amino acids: CASSQDWGRYGYTF. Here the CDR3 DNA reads TGTGCCAGCAGCCAAGATTGGGGACGCTATGGCTACACCTTC.